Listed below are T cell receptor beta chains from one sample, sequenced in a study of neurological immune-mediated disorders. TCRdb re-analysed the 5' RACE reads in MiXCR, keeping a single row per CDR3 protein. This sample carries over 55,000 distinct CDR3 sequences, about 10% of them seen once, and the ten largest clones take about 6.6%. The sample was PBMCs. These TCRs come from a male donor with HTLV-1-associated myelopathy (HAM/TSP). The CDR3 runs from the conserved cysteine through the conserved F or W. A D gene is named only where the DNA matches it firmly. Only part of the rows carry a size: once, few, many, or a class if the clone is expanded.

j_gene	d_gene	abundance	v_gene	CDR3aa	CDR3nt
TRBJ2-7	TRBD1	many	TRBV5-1	CASSFPGQGRNSYEQYF	TGCGCCAGCAGCTTTCCGGGACAGGGGCGAAACTCCTACGAGCAGTACTTC
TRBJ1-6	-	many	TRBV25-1	CASSEWSYNSPLHF	TGTGCCAGCAGTGAATGGAGTTATAATTCACCCCTCCACTTT
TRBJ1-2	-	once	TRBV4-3	CASSQVKGPVIHGYTF	TGCGCCAGCAGCCAAGTCAAGGGGCCCGTTATTCATGGCTACACCTTC
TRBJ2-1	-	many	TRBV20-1	CSARQSPSDNEQFF	TGCAGTGCAAGACAGTCCCCCTCCGACAATGAGCAGTTCTTC
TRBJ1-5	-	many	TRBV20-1	CSARLEGNQPQHF	TGCAGTGCTAGACTGGAAGGCAATCAGCCCCAGCATTTT
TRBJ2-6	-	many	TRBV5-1	CASSSQGPPGANVLTF	TGCGCCAGCAGCTCTCAGGGGCCGCCTGGGGCCAACGTCCTGACTTTC
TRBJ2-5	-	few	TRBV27	CASSYHQETQYF	TGTGCCAGCAGTTATCATCAAGAGACCCAGTACTTC
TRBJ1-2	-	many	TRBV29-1	CSVGGGADGYTF	TGCAGCGTGGGAGGGGGGGCGGATGGCTACACCTTC
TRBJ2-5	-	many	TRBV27	CASSYRPQETQYF	TGTGCCAGCAGTTATCGACCTCAAGAGACCCAGTACTTC
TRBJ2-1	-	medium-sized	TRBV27	CASSARVSNEQFF	TGTGCCAGCAGTGCCCGGGTCTCGAATGAGCAGTTCTTC
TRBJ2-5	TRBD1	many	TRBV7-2	CASSLVGTGEETQYF	TGTGCCAGCAGCTTAGTGGGGACAGGAGAAGAGACCCAGTACTTC
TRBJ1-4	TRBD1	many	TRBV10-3	CAIRTGTGADEKLFF	TGTGCCATCAGGACCGGGACAGGGGCGGATGAAAAACTGTTTTTT
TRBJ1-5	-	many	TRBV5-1	CASSLGDLGNQPQHF	TGCGCCAGCAGCTTGGGCGATTTAGGGAATCAGCCCCAGCATTTT
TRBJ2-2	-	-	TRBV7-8	CASSLRQTGNTGELFF	TGTGCCAGCAGCTTACGTCAGACAGGGAACACCGGGGAGCTGTTTTTT
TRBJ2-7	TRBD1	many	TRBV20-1	CSASGTDYEQYF	TGCAGTGCGTCAGGGACAGACTACGAGCAGTACTTC
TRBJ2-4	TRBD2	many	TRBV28	CASTDPGGGRNIQYF	TGTGCCAGCACCGACCCCGGGGGAGGGCGAAACATTCAGTACTTC
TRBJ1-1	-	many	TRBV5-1	CASSFRAGTEAFF	TGCGCCAGCAGCTTCAGGGCGGGCACTGAAGCTTTCTTT
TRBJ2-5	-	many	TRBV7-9	CASSLGTDQETQYF	TGTGCCAGCAGCTTAGGGACGGACCAAGAGACCCAGTACTTC